The present T cell receptor (beta chain) was sequenced within a study of T cell clonality in common variable immunodeficiency. The germline V gene has CDR1 DFQATT and CDR2 SNEGSKA (reference sequence). With V trimmed by 4 bases and J by 3 bases, 6 bases remained unmatched. CDR3 length: 14 amino acids. This clone was seen many times. The read ends 3 residues early relative to the CDR3; the germline J gene fills the gap. Profiled with immunoSEQ multiplex PCR; TCRdb holds only in-frame clones, not every one. This sample has tens of thousands of clones and no singletons, with about 1.8% in the ten largest.

This clonotype was sampled from a person aged 18 to 75 in good health. The sequenced sample consisted of peripheral blood mononuclear cells. The chain carries TRBV20-1 and TRBJ2-7; 10 nucleotides align to TRBD2. CDR3 DNA, as far as it was read: TGCAGTGCTACCTCACCTAGCGGGAGCTACGAG. Protein sequence: CSATSPSGSYE. The CDR3 reads in full as CSATSPSGSYEQYF.